This T cell receptor (beta chain) was observed in a study of blood T cell repertoires in COVID-19. Study-wide background: Acute and convalescent COVID-19 samples came from the United States, Italy and Spain.

Authors' methods: The authors estimated nucleated cell counts from reference gene primer amplification. Sequencing used immunoSEQ multiplex PCR; TCRdb keeps in-frame clones, though not all of them. V, J and clone size were drawn from that table, and D and trimming were deduced from the DNA. This sample carries about 160,000 clones, around 77% of them seen once, and the ten largest clones take about 3%. Sequencing was done on a sample of peripheral blood. This clonotype was obtained from a man between 65 and 85 years old with acute or convalescent COVID-19.

CDR3 sequence (DNA): TGTGCCAGCAGCTTCGGGACAGGGAACTATGGCTACACCTTC. Translating gives CASSFGTGNYGYTF. V is TRBV5-6 and J is TRBJ1-2, with TRBD1 identical over 9 bases. Germline CDR1 SGHDT, CDR2 YYEEEE. The CDR3 has 14 amino acids. V gave up 2 bases and J gave up 2 bases; unmatched junction bases: 1.